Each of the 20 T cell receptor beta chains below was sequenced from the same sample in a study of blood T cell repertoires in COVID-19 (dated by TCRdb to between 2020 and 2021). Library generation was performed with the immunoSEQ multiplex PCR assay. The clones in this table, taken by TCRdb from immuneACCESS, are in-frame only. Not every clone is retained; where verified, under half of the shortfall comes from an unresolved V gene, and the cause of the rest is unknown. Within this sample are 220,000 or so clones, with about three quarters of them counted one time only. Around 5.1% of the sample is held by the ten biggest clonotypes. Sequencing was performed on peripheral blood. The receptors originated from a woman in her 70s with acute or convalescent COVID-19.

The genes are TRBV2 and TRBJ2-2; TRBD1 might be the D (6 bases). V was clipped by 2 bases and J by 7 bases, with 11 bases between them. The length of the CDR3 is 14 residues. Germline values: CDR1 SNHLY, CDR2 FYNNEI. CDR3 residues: CASSEQGPGGELFF. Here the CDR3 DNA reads TGTGCCAGCAGTGAACAGGGGCCTGGCGGGGAGCTGTTTTTT.

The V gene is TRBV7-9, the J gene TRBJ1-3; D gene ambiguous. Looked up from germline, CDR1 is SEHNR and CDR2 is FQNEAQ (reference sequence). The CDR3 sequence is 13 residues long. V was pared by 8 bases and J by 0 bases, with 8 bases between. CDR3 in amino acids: CASQAFSGNTIYF. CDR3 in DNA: TGTGCCAGCCAAGCTTTCTCTGGAAACACCATATATTTT. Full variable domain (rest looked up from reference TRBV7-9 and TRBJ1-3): DTGVSQNPRHKITKRGQNVTFRCDPISEHNRLYWYRQTLGQGPEFLTYFQNEAQLEKSRLLSDRFSAERPKGSFSTLEIQRTEQGDSAMYLCASQAFSGNTIYFGEGSWLTVV.

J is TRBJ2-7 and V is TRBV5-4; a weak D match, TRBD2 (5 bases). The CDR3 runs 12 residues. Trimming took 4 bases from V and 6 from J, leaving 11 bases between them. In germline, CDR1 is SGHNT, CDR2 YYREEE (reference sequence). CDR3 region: CASSPSGSEQYF. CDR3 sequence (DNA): TGTGCCAGCAGCCCCTCGGGGTCCGAGCAGTACTTC.

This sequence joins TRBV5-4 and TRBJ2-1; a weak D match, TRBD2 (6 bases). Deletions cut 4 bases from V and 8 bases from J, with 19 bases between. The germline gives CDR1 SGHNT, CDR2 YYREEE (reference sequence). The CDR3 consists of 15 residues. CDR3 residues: CASSGGGSGAYEQFF. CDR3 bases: TGTGCCAGCAGCGGGGGAGGTTCCGGAGCCTATGAGCAGTTCTTC.

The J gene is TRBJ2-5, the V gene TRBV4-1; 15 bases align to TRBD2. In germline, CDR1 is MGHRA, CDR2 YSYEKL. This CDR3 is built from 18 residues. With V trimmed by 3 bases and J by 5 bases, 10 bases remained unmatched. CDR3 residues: CASSHPTGTSGRLETQYF. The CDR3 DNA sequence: TGCGCCAGCAGCCACCCGACCGGGACTAGCGGGAGGTTGGAGACCCAGTACTTC.

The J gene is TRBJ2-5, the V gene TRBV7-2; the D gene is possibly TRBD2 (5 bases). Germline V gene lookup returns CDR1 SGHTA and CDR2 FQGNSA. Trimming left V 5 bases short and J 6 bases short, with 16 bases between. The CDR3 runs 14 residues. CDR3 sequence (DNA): TGTGCCAGCAGCCCTGGACTGCCCGTGAAGACCCAGTACTTC. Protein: CASSPGLPVKTQYF.

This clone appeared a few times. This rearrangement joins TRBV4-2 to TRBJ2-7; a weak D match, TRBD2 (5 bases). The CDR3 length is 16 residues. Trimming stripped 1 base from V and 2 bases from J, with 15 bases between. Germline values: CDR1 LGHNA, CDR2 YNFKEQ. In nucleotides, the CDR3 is TGTGCCAGCAGCCAAGGGGTGGGAGCAATAACCTACGAGCAGTACTTC. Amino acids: CASSQGVGAITYEQYF.

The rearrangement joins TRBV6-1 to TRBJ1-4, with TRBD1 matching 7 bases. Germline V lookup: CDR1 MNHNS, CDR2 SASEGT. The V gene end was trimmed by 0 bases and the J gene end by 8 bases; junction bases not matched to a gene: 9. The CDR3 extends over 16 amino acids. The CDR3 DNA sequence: TGTGCCAGCAGTGAAGCGCTAAGGGGGCGCGGAGAAAAACTGTTTTTT. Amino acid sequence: CASSEALRGRGEKLFF.

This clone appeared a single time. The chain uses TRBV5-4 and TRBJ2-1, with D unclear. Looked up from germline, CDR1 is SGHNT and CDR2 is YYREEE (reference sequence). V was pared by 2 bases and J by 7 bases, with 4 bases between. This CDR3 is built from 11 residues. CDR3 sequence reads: CASSFQNEQFF. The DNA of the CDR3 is TGTGCCAGCAGCTTTCAGAATGAGCAGTTCTTC. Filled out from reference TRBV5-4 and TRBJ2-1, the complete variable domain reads ETGVTQSPTHLIKTRGQQVTLRCSSQSGHNTVSWYQQALGQGPQFIFQYYREEENGRGNFPPRFSGLQFPNYSSELNVNALELDDSALYLCASSFQNEQFFGPGTRLTVL.

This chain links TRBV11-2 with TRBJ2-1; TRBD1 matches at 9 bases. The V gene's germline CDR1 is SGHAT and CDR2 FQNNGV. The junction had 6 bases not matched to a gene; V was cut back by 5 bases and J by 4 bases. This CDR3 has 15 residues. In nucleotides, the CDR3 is TGTGCCAGCAGCGAAGGGACAGGGTCTTACAATGAGCAGTTCTTC. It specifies CASSEGTGSYNEQFF. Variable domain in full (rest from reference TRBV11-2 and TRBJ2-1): EAGVAQSPRYKIIEKRQSVAFWCNPISGHATLYWYQQILGQGPKLLIQFQNNGVVDDSQLPKDRFSAERLKGVDSTLKIQPAKLEDSAVYLCASSEGTGSYNEQFFGPGTRLTVL.

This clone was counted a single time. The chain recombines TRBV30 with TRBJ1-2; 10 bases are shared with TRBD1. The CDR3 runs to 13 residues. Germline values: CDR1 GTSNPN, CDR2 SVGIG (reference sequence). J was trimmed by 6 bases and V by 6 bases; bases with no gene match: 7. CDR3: CACTTGGSDGYTF. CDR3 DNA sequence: TGTGCCTGCACGACAGGGGGCAGCGATGGCTACACCTTC.

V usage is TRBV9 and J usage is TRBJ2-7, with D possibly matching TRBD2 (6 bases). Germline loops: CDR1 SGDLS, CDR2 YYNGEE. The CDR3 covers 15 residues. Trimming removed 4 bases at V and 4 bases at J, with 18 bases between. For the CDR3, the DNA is TGTGCCAGCAGCTCCGCGGAGGGTATTGATTACGAGCAGTACTTC. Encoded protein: CASSSAEGIDYEQYF.

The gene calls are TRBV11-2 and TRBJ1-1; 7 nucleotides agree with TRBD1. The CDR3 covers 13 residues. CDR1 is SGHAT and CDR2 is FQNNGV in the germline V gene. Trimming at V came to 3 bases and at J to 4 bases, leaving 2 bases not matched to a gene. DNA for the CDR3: TGTGCCAGCAGCTTTCAGGGGGGCACTGAAGCTTTCTTT. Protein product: CASSFQGGTEAFF.

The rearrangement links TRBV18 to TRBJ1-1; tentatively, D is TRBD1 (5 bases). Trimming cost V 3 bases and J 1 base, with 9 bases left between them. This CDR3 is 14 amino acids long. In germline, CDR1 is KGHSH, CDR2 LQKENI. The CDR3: CASSPAGRNTEAFF. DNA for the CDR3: TGTGCCAGCTCACCGGCAGGGCGGAACACTGAAGCTTTCTTT.

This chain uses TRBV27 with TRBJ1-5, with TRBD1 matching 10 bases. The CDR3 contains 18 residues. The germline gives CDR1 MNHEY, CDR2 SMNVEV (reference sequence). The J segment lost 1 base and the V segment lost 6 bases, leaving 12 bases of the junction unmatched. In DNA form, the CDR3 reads TGTGCCAGCAGCCTAGGGACAGGGGTTCTTGGGAGCAATCAGCCCCAGCATTTT. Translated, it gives CASSLGTGVLGSNQPQHF.

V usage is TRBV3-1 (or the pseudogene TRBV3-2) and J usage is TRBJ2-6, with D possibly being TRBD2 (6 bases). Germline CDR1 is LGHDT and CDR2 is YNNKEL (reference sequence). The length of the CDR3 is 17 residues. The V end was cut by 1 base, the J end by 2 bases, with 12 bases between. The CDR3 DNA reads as TGTGCCAGCAGCCAAGGGTCACCGGGGGCTGGGGCCAACGTCCTGACTTTC. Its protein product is CASSQGSPGAGANVLTF.

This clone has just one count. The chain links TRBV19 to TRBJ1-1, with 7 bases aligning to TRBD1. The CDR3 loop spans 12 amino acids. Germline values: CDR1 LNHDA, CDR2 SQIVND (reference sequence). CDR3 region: CATRQGHTEAFF. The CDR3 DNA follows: TGTGCTACCCGACAGGGCCACACTGAAGCTTTCTTT.

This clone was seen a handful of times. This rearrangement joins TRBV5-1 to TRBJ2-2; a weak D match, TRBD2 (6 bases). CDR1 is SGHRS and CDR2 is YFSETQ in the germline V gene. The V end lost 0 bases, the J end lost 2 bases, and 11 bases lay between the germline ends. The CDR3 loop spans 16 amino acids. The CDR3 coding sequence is TGCGCCAGCAGCTTGGTGGGGAGGCCCAACACCGGGGAGCTGTTTTTT. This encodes CASSLVGRPNTGELFF.

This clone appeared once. The CDR3 protein is CASHQGAGGQPQHF. As DNA, the CDR3 is TGTGCCAGCCACCAGGGGGCCGGGGGTCAGCCCCAGCATTTT. The V call is TRBV28, the J call TRBJ1-5; TRBD1 matches at 8 bases. Losses at the gene ends were 8 bases for V and 6 bases for J; bases not matched to a gene: 9. The germline V gene has CDR1 MDHEN and CDR2 SYDVKM. The CDR3 runs 14 residues. The full variable domain, its missing parts supplied by reference TRBV28 and TRBJ1-5, is DVKVTQSSRYLVKRTGEKVFLECVQDMDHENMFWYRQDPGLGLRLIYFSYDVKMKEKGDIPEGYSVSREKKERFSLILESASTNQTSMYLCASHQGAGGQPQHFGDGTRLSIL.

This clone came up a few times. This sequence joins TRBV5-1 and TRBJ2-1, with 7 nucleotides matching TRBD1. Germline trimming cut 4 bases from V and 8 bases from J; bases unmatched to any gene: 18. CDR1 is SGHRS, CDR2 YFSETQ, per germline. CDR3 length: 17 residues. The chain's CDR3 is CASSAHRGPNRDDEQFF. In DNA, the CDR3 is TGCGCCAGCAGCGCCCACAGGGGCCCTAATAGGGACGATGAGCAGTTCTTC. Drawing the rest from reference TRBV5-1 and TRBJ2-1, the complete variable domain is KAGVTQTPRYLIKTRGQQVTLSCSPISGHRSVSWYQQTPGQGLQFLFEYFSETQRNKGNFPGRFSGRQFSNSRSEMNVSTLELGDSALYLCASSAHRGPNRDDEQFFGPGTRLTVL.